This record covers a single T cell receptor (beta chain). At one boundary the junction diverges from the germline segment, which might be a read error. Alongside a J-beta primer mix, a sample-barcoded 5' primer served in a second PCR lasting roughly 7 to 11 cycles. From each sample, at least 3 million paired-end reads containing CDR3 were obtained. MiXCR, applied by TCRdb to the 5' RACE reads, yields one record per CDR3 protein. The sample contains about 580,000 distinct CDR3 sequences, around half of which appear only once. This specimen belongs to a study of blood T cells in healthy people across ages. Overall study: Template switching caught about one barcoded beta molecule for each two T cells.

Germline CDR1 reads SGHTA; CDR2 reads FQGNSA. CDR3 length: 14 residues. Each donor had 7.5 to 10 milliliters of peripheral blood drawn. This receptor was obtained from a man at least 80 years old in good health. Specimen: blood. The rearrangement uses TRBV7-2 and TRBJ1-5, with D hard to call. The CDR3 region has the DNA TGTGCCGGCAGCTCGGGCAATAGCAATCAGCCCCAGCATTTT. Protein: CAGSSGNSNQPQHF.